One sample yielded the 10 T cell receptor beta chains listed below, sequenced in a study of cytomegalovirus exposure and HLA in healthy donors. PCR involved 60 Vbeta and 13 Jbeta primers. Sequenced by immunoSEQ multiplex PCR; TCRdb stores in-frame clones only, minus some. The data show some 150,000 clones, roughly 79% seen once. The sequenced material came from PBMCs. The receptors were gathered from a woman aged 40 to 50 in good health and CMV-seronegative.

Details on this clone: The same CDR3 also results from other DNA sequences found in this sample. The chain recombines TRBV28 with TRBJ2-5; 9 nucleotides line up with TRBD2. J was trimmed by 2 bases and V by 2 bases; bases with no gene match: 0. The CDR3 extends over 14 amino acids. Germline V gives CDR1 MDHEN, CDR2 SYDVKM. The CDR3 here is CASSLAGGQETQYF. The CDR3 coding sequence is TGTGCCAGCAGTTTAGCGGGAGGGCAAGAGACCCAGTACTTC.

The chain carries TRBV10-3 and TRBJ2-7; D is possibly TRBD2 (5 bases). In germline, CDR1 is ENHRY, CDR2 SYGVKD. There are 13 residues in the CDR3. Between the trimmed V and J ends, which lost 6 bases and 1 base, there was a span of 10 bases. The DNA of the CDR3 is TGTGCCATCAGCGGGGTTTCATCCTACGAGCAGTACTTC. Translating gives CAISGVSSYEQYF.

The V and J genes are TRBV28 and TRBJ2-7, with 9 bases fitting TRBD1. The V gene's germline CDR1 is MDHEN and CDR2 SYDVKM. V lost 4 bases, J lost 1 base, and 2 bases stayed unmatched. The CDR3 length is 14 residues. This CDR3 reads CASSWTGESYEQYF. The CDR3 nucleotides read TGTGCCAGCAGTTGGACAGGGGAATCCTACGAGCAGTACTTC.

The chain employs TRBV2 and TRBJ1-2; D may be TRBD1 (5 bases). Germline CDR1 reads SNHLY; CDR2 reads FYNNEI. The V end lost 4 bases, the J end lost 8 bases, and 17 bases lay between the germline ends. The CDR3 contains 14 residues. The CDR3 reads CASSVTIQVSGYTF. DNA of the CDR3: TGTGCCAGCAGTGTAACAATACAGGTATCGGGCTACACCTTC.

The chain uses TRBV5-1 and TRBJ1-1; D may be TRBD1 (6 bases). Germline-derived CDR1 and CDR2 are SGHRS and YFSETQ. V dropped 0 bases and J dropped 6 bases, with 12 bases sitting between them. This CDR3 region has 14 residues. CDR3 nucleotide sequence: TGCGCCAGCAGCTTGGGAGGGGGTGTTTCTGAAGCTTTCTTT. Encoded protein: CASSLGGGVSEAFF.

CDR3 protein: CASSDFRDREIGIQYF. The CDR3, as DNA: TGCGCCAGCAGTGACTTCCGGGACAGGGAAATCGGCATTCAGTACTTC. This chain links TRBV10-1 with TRBJ2-4; 9 bases are shared with TRBD1. CDR3 length equals 16 residues. CDR1 WNHNN and CDR2 SYGVQD come from the germline V gene (reference sequence). Trimming removed 3 bases from V and 9 bases from J; junction bases left unmatched: 12.

The rearrangement links TRBV9 to TRBJ2-1; 13 nucleotides match TRBD2. V was clipped by 2 bases and J by 3 bases; unmatched bases: 11. Germline V gene data show CDR1 as SGDLS and CDR2 as YYNGEE. The CDR3 is made up of 19 amino acids. The CDR3 spells CASSVLGLAGAKDYNEQFF. The CDR3 coding sequence is TGTGCCAGCAGCGTGTTAGGACTAGCGGGAGCAAAGGACTACAATGAGCAGTTCTTC.

V and J are TRBV27 and TRBJ1-2; 10 bases align to TRBD1. The CDR3 loop spans 15 amino acids. With 1 base clipped from V and 4 bases from J, the junction kept 3 bases outside the gene matches. Per the germline V gene, CDR1 is MNHEY and CDR2 is SMNVEV (reference sequence). The CDR3 DNA follows: TGTGCCAGCAGTTTATATGGGACAGGGGTCTATGGCTACACCTTC. It yields the protein CASSLYGTGVYGYTF.

The rearrangement uses TRBV7-9 and TRBJ1-1; D possibly corresponds to TRBD1 (5 bases). This CDR3 contains 13 residues. Trimming cost V 8 bases and J 5 bases, with 15 bases left between them. CDR1 is SEHNR and CDR2 is FQNEAQ in the germline V gene (reference sequence). CDR3 protein: CASRPRGETEAFF. Written as DNA, the CDR3 is TGTGCCAGCCGCCCACGGGGGGAAACTGAAGCTTTCTTT. Complete variable domain (other parts from reference TRBV7-9 and TRBJ1-1): DTGVSQNPRHKITKRGQNVTFRCDPISEHNRLYWYRQTLGQGPEFLTYFQNEAQLEKSRLLSDRFSAERPKGSFSTLEIQRTEQGDSAMYLCASRPRGETEAFFGQGTRLTVV.

The chain has TRBV7-9 and TRBJ2-3; no definite D call. CDR1 is SEHNR and CDR2 is FQNEAQ in the germline V gene (reference sequence). Trimming removed 2 bases from V and 2 bases from J, with 2 bases in between. The CDR3 contains 12 residues. CDR3: CASSLHTDTQYF. In DNA, the CDR3 is TGTGCCAGCAGCTTACACACAGATACGCAGTATTTT.